This T cell receptor (beta chain) was observed in a study of CD8+ T cells in alopecia areata. Study context: Treatment ran 6 to 18 months, with 6 months of follow-up afterward.

The germline V and J ends were trimmed by 6 bases and 0 bases, with 12 bases remaining between them. This CDR3 is built from 13 residues. Germline CDR1 SQVTM, CDR2 ANQGSEA. RNA extraction was followed by reverse transcription into cDNA, which acted as the sequencing template. TCRdb's copy holds only in-frame clones and misses some; the assay was immunoSEQ multiplex PCR. The top ten hold 6.4% of the sample, which has some 150,000 clones, 58% seen once. This clone was found a few times. Sequencing used CD4+ T cells sorted from blood, obtained at week 0. This receptor was obtained from a human donor with alopecia areata. The chain joins TRBV29-1 to TRBJ2-7; unclear D gene. The CDR3 region has the DNA TGCAGCGTGTTTCGGACGGACTCCTACGAGCAGTACTTC. This gives the protein CSVFRTDSYEQYF.